These 9 T cell receptor beta chains came from one sample sequenced in a study of post-analysis software for immune sequencing data. Findings of the study overall: Comparison of patients with controls showed four or five TRBV segments more frequent in patients, TRBV5-6, TRBV5-1 and TRBV20-1 among them.

The antigens these receptors bind are not known. The TCR beta cDNA libraries contained unique molecular identifiers. TCRdb used MiXCR to reprocess the PCR reads, holding one entry per CDR3 protein. The sample consists of approximately 730,000 distinct CDR3 sequences, 25% to 30% of them appearing once. The sample taken for sequencing was blood. These receptors originate from a girl aged 10 to 17 with multiple sclerosis.

A single count supports this clonotype. A clone one base away is much larger, so this may be a read error. J is TRBJ2-3 and V is TRBV6-4, with 9 bases matching TRBD2. Germline V gene data show CDR1 as MRHNA and CDR2 as SNTAGT. The CDR3 spans 14 residues. This CDR3 reads CVSSSSGDTDTQYF. CDR3 nucleotides: TGTGTCAGCAGTTCTAGCGGGGACACAGATACGCAGTATTTT.

The chain employs TRBV6-5 and TRBJ2-1, with no clear D. CDR1 is MNHEY, CDR2 SVGAGI, per germline. There are 14 residues in the CDR3. The ends were cut back, 0 bases at V and 5 bases at J, with 8 bases in the middle. DNA of the CDR3: TGTGCCAGCAGTTACTCGCAGGCTAACAATGAGCAGTTCTTC. It is translated as CASSYSQANNEQFF.

V and J are TRBV5-1 and TRBJ1-2; the match to TRBD1 covers 8 bases. Trimming at V came to 4 bases and at J to 4 bases, leaving 6 bases not matched to a gene. Looked up from germline, CDR1 is SGHRS and CDR2 is YFSETQ. The CDR3 is 14 residues long. The CDR3 loop reads CASSMDRDPYGYTF. CDR3 DNA: TGCGCCAGCAGCATGGACAGGGATCCCTATGGCTACACCTTC.

The chain has TRBV28 and TRBJ2-5; D is perhaps TRBD1 or TRBD2 (5 bases each). This CDR3 spans 14 amino acids. The V gene's germline CDR1 is MDHEN and CDR2 SYDVKM. Trimming removed 9 bases at V and 5 bases at J, with 19 bases between. The CDR3 loop reads CASRSGGVGETQYF. Written as DNA, the CDR3 is TGTGCCAGTCGGAGTGGGGGAGTCGGCGAGACCCAGTACTTC.

CDR3 region: CASSLVLVGQGYF. The CDR3 DNA sequence: TGTGCCAGCAGCTTAGTTTTGGTGGGACAGGGGTACTTC. The chain uses TRBV11-2 and TRBJ2-4; 9 bases match TRBD1. Germline trimming cut 1 base from V and 15 bases from J; bases unmatched to any gene: 7. Germline CDR1 reads SGHAT; CDR2 reads FQNNGV. This CDR3 has 13 amino acids.

This clonotype occurred a few times. V is TRBV28 and J is TRBJ2-5; 7 nucleotides match TRBD2. CDR3 length equals 14 residues. V lost 5 bases, J lost 6 bases, and 9 bases stayed unmatched. Germline-derived CDR1 and CDR2 are MDHEN and SYDVKM. The CDR3 loop reads CASSPRAGRKTQYF. The CDR3 DNA sequence: TGTGCCAGCAGTCCCCGAGCGGGGAGAAAGACCCAGTACTTC.

The CDR3 nucleotides read TGTGCCAGCATACCCGGAGGGGTAGCGGGTTTGGATGAGCAGTTCTTC. It yields the protein CASIPGGVAGLDEQFF. The rearrangement links TRBV7-6 to TRBJ2-1; TRBD2 matches 7 bases. The CDR3 loop spans 16 amino acids. The trim removed 7 bases at V and 8 bases at J, leaving 17 bases unmatched. The V gene's germline CDR1 is SGHVS and CDR2 FNYEAQ. The full variable domain, completed using reference TRBV7-6 and TRBJ2-1, is GAGVSQSPRYKVTKRGQDVALRCDPISGHVSLYWYRQALGQGPEFLTYFNYEAQQDKSGLPNDRFSAERPEGSISTLTIQRTEQRDSAMYRCASIPGGVAGLDEQFFGPGTRLTVL.

V is TRBV6-6 and J is TRBJ2-3; D is unresolved. The germline gives CDR1 MNHNY, CDR2 SVGAGI (reference sequence). Trimming took 5 bases from V and 1 from J, leaving 13 bases between them. The CDR3 sequence is 15 residues long. The CDR3 here is CASSGYSQGTDTQYF. CDR3 DNA: TGTGCCAGCAGTGGGTACAGCCAAGGCACAGATACGCAGTATTTT.

The rearrangement uses TRBV10-3 and TRBJ2-1, with 10 bases matching TRBD1. CDR1 ENHRY and CDR2 SYGVKD come from the germline V gene. V dropped 3 bases and J dropped 7; count of bases not matched to a gene: 3. This CDR3 region has 14 residues. The CDR3 region is CAISDWDRGNEQFF. For the CDR3, the DNA is TGTGCCATCAGTGATTGGGACAGGGGAAATGAGCAGTTCTTC.